This T cell receptor beta chain was captured by sequencing in a study of shared clonotypes between healthy human individuals. Study results and limitations: Around 4.9% of naive CD4 clonotypes were shared across a few donors. Memory subsets generally showed lower estimated richness than naive subsets. Only blood underwent sampling, and tissue repertoires likely differ. Sequencing depth was expected to affect clonotype sharing among donors.

Notes on this clone: What it binds is not known. This same CDR3 is encoded by further DNA sequences in the sample.

Profiling relied on immunoSEQ multiplex PCR, and the TCRdb table lists in-frame clones only, not all of them. The sample holds roughly 2.6 million clones; approximately 94% are singletons and the top ten take over 0.12%. The receptor comes from a man aged 18 to 29 in good health. The specimen was naive CD4+ T cells sorted from blood. Subset of the sample: CD45RA+ positively selected.

CDR3 bases: TGCGCCAGCAGTGAGTCGGGAGGAAACACCATATATTTT. Its protein product is CASSESGGNTIYF. The chain couples TRBV10-1 to TRBJ1-3; D is unresolved. From germline, CDR1 is WNHNN and CDR2 SYGVQD (reference sequence). Trimming stripped 0 bases from V and 4 bases from J, with 4 bases between. The CDR3 runs to 13 residues.